Sequencing of this T cell receptor (beta chain) was carried out in a study of regulatory T cells in long-lasting Graves disease. Relying on iRepertoire HTBI primers and Arm-PCR of CDR3 regions, the team built TCR beta libraries. TCRdb re-called the multiplex PCR reads with MiXCR, one entry per CDR3 protein. Of under 700,000 distinct CDR3 sequences listed, 15% to 20% are singletons. CDR1 and CDR2 (germline): MNHEY, SMNVEV (reference sequence). The V end was cut by 2 bases, the J end by 4 bases, with 18 bases between. CDR3 length: 16 residues. Study observations and caveats: Lower TCR diversity characterized persistent Graves' patients relative to newly diagnosed patients. Accuracy may have been reduced by the small sample size.

Time point of the sample: newly diagnosed GD, antithyroid drugs for less than 3 months. PBMC RNA served as the TCR library source. This clonotype was observed many times. Its target is unknown. These data also formed part of another study, on T cells in Graves' hyperthyroidism and ophthalmopathy. That study reports: Any patient presenting with uncontrolled infection, other autoimmune disease, pregnancy or lactation was left out. HTBI primers were employed in a first-round RT-PCR of the TCR CDR3.

This rearrangement joins TRBV27 to TRBJ2-7, with D perhaps being TRBD1 or TRBD2 (5 bases each). The source is a woman aged 40 to 65 with Graves disease. The material was peripheral blood mononuclear cells (PBMCs), obtained at new diagnosis, from a patient treated with antithyroid drugs. The CDR3 spells CASSLSAEGFDYEQYF. In nucleotides, the CDR3 is TGTGCCAGCAGTTTAAGTGCCGAGGGGTTTGATTACGAGCAGTACTTC.